This entry lists 2 T cell receptor beta chains sequenced from one sample in a study of shared clonotypes between healthy human individuals. The protocol was immunoSEQ multiplex PCR, while the TCRdb copy is restricted to in-frame clones and leaves out a portion. The table has some 2.4 million clones, approximately 93% seen once; the top ten hold 0.36%. Sequencing used naive CD4+ T cells from PBMCs. Subset here: CD45RA+ positively selected. Receptor source: a man between 18 and 35 years old in good health. Some clones in this sample may be carry-over from other donors' samples.

The chain employs TRBV7-2 and TRBJ2-7; 9 bases agree with TRBD2. In germline, CDR1 is SGHTA, CDR2 FQGNSA. V was pared by 2 bases and J by 2 bases, with 4 bases of the junction left unmatched. The CDR3 extends over 15 amino acids. The CDR3 spells CASSLIAGDPYEQYF. The CDR3 DNA is TGTGCCAGCAGCTTAATAGCGGGAGATCCCTACGAGCAGTACTTC.

The rearrangement links TRBV11-1 to TRBJ1-1; D may be TRBD1 (6 bases). The V end lost 10 bases, the J end lost 2 bases, and 14 bases lay between the germline ends. Germline assignment: CDR1 SGHAT and CDR2 FQDESV (reference sequence). This CDR3 has 13 amino acids. The CDR3 reads CATRQELNTEAFF. The CDR3 nucleotides read TGTGCCACCCGACAGGAATTAAACACTGAAGCTTTCTTT.